This T cell receptor (beta chain) was sequenced during a study of T cell repertoires in cytomegalovirus infection. Study-level background: Peptides in the study included HLA-C-restricted and HLA-B-restricted CMV epitopes. It can be stated that public TCR beta signatures indicated CMV infection as well as a matching HLA type.

TCRdb reprocessed the reads with MiXCR, giving one entry per CDR3 protein. The table lists 700,000 to 950,000 distinct CDR3 sequences, over 25% of them singletons. The germline V and J ends were trimmed by 6 bases and 1 base, with 10 bases remaining between them. Germline loops: CDR1 DFQATT, CDR2 SNEGSKA (reference sequence). The CDR3 totals 13 residues. General study points: Clonotypes of TCR beta that were HLA-C-restricted and CMV-specific dominated the ex vivo response.

About this clonotype itself: Its antigen is not known.

The chain combines TRBV20-1 with TRBJ1-5, with a weak D call TRBD1 (5 bases). This material consisted of cultured CD8+ T cells from PBMCs, taken from culture after CMV antigen stimulation. The source is a human donor in good health (CMV status not recorded). Some clones in this sample may be carry-over from other donors' samples. CDR3 amino acids: CSAEGPSNQPQHF. DNA of the CDR3: TGCAGTGCCGAGGGACCGAGCAATCAGCCCCAGCATTTT.